What follows are 30 T cell receptor beta chains derived from one specimen sequenced in a study of T-cell memory formation after mild COVID-19. TCRdb ran MiXCR on the 5' RACE reads and lists one entry per CDR3 protein. The sample holds 30,000 to 45,000 distinct CDR3 sequences; approximately 10% are singletons and the top ten take 25% to 30%. What was sequenced was PBMCs or a T cell subset sorted from them (not recorded which). These TCRs come from a man aged 18 to 30 who had mild COVID-19 (a few samples of this study predate the infection). Cell type and time point are not known.

This clonotype occurred many times. The chain couples TRBV7-2 to TRBJ1-4, with no clear D. CDR1 and CDR2 from the germline V gene are SGHTA and FQGNSA. This CDR3 has 14 residues. V lost 5 bases, J lost 6 bases, and 13 bases lay in between. The CDR3 reads CASSNQKGHEKLFF. In DNA form, the CDR3 reads TGTGCCAGCAGCAACCAGAAAGGGCATGAAAAACTGTTTTTT.

This clonotype appeared many times. The chain couples TRBV12-3 or TRBV12-4 to TRBJ2-3, with D maybe TRBD2 (5 bases). The CDR3 length is 13 residues. V was pared by 3 bases and J by 5 bases, with 9 bases between. Here the CDR3 reads CASSLGAVDTQYF. The CDR3 nucleotides read TGTGCCAGCAGTTTGGGAGCGGTAGATACGCAGTATTTT.

Ten or more counts support this clonotype. The V call is TRBV20-1, the J call TRBJ2-5; 7 nucleotides match TRBD1. Germline V lookup: CDR1 DFQATT, CDR2 SNEGSKA (reference sequence). V shed 3 bases and J 3 bases; nucleotides not matched to a gene: 10. The CDR3 sequence is 15 residues long. The CDR3 loop reads CSARAQGSFEETQYF. The CDR3 bases are TGCAGTGCTAGGGCACAGGGGTCCTTTGAAGAGACCCAGTACTTC.

In its sample, this clonotype was seen a few times. J is TRBJ1-4 and V is TRBV6-5; TRBD1 matches 8 bases. The germline V gene has CDR1 MNHEY and CDR2 SVGAGI. This CDR3 is 13 amino acids long. Trimming removed 6 bases from V and 11 bases from J; junction bases left unmatched: 8. The CDR3 nucleotides are TGTGCCAGCAGCCGCTCAGGGGGCCCCAAACTGTTTTTT. Translation: CASSRSGGPKLFF.

Concerning this clonotype itself: A much larger clone lies one base from this, so it may be a read error. The chain uses TRBV29-1 and TRBJ2-7; 7 bases match TRBD1. Germline CDR1 SQVTM, CDR2 ANQGSEA. The CDR3 is 11 residues long. The CDR3, as DNA: TGCATCGTTGAAGATGGGGACAGCGCCGACTTC. Protein sequence: CIVEDGDSADF.

This clonotype was picked up many times. This sequence joins TRBV3-1 and TRBJ2-1; a possible D gene is TRBD2 (6 bases). Trimming shortened V by 3 bases and J by 7 bases, and 19 bases separated the two germline ends. CDR1 and CDR2 from the germline V gene are LGHDT and YNNKEL (reference sequence). CDR3 length: 16 residues. CDR3 nucleotide sequence: TGTGCCAGCAGCCAGACCCCTAGCGTACTTGGGAATGAGCAGTTCTTC. Residues: CASSQTPSVLGNEQFF.

The table lists this clonotype with many counts. The rearrangement joins TRBV5-4 to TRBJ1-2; D unclear. V shed 4 bases and J shed 0 bases, with 10 bases lying between them. CDR3 length: 14 amino acids. Germline lookup yields CDR1 SGHNT and CDR2 YYREEE (reference sequence). CDR3 nucleotide sequence: TGTGCCAGCAGCCCGCCAAGAGCTAACTATGGCTACACCTTC. This gives the protein CASSPPRANYGYTF.

This clonotype was observed many times. The chain joins TRBV24-1 to TRBJ1-1, with no clear D. The V and J ends lost 0 bases and 1 base respectively, with 8 bases between them. Per the germline V gene, CDR1 is KGHDR and CDR2 is SFDVKD. CDR3 length: 15 residues. Here the CDR3 DNA reads TGTGCCACCAGTGATTTGGACCCTTGGAACACTGAAGCTTTCTTT. Amino acid sequence: CATSDLDPWNTEAFF.

This clonotype was seen ten or more times. The gene calls are TRBV12-3 or TRBV12-4 and TRBJ2-1; unclear D gene. V lost 6 bases and J 8 bases, leaving 8 bases between the germline ends. This CDR3 is built from 11 residues. DNA of the CDR3: TGTGCCAGCAGACGAGTCGATGAGCAGTTCTTC. This codes for CASRRVDEQFF.

There are many counts of this clonotype. The CDR3 region has the DNA TGCAGCGTCAGACGGACCGGGGAGCTGTTTTTT. Its protein is CSVRRTGELFF. The chain links TRBV29-1 to TRBJ2-2; D not certain. This CDR3 contains 11 residues. The V end lost 6 bases, the J end lost 5 bases, and 7 bases lay between the germline ends. CDR1 is SQVTM and CDR2 is ANQGSEA in the germline V gene.

The sample holds many counts of this clonotype. This chain links TRBV6-2 or TRBV6-3 with TRBJ2-5; D gene ambiguous. V lost 6 bases to trimming and J lost 2 bases, with 13 bases between them. Germline V CDR1 and CDR2: MNHEY, SVGEGT. This CDR3 has 14 residues. The CDR3 sequence is CASSLQSPQETQYF. The CDR3 region has the DNA TGTGCCAGCAGCCTACAGAGCCCTCAAGAGACCCAGTACTTC.

This clonotype was picked up a small number of times. V and J are TRBV28 and TRBJ1-5; D possibly corresponds to TRBD1 (6 bases). The CDR3 covers 12 residues. V lost 7 bases, J lost 9 bases, and 13 bases lay in between. CDR1 and CDR2 (germline): MDHEN, SYDVKM. This CDR3 reads CASIGGRRPQHF. DNA of the CDR3: TGTGCCAGCATAGGGGGACGGCGGCCCCAGCATTTT.

This clonotype was recorded at least ten times. This sequence joins TRBV6-1 and TRBJ2-3; 8 positions match TRBD2. The germline V gene encodes CDR1 MNHNS and CDR2 SASEGT. This CDR3 contains 15 residues. With V trimmed by 1 base and J by 2 bases, 2 bases remained unmatched. The CDR3 DNA reads as TGTGCCAGCAGTGAAGGGACTAGCCACACAGATACGCAGTATTTT. As protein: CASSEGTSHTDTQYF.

This clonotype was counted at least ten times. V is TRBV19 and J is TRBJ1-5, with D perhaps matching TRBD1 (6 bases). This CDR3 comprises 14 residues. V was pared by 5 bases and J by 9 bases, with 17 bases between. Per germline, CDR1 LNHDA and CDR2 SQIVND (reference sequence). In DNA form, the CDR3 reads TGTGCCAGTAGTTTGACAGGTGCTCACGGGCCCCAGCATTTT. Its protein is CASSLTGAHGPQHF. Using reference TRBV19 and TRBJ1-5 for the parts outside the CDR3, the full variable domain is DGGITQSPKYLFRKEGQNVTLSCEQNLNHDAMYWYRQDPGQGLRLIYYSQIVNDFQKGDIAEGYSVSREKKESFPLTVTSAQKNPTAFYLCASSLTGAHGPQHFGDGTRLSIL.

This chain links TRBV2 with TRBJ2-5; TRBD2 might be the D (5 bases). CDR1 is SNHLY, CDR2 FYNNEI, per germline. V lost 4 bases, J lost 0 bases, and 12 bases lay in between. This CDR3 spans 15 amino acids. The CDR3 region is CASSGVANDQETQYF. As DNA, the CDR3 is TGTGCCAGCAGTGGCGTAGCGAACGACCAAGAGACCCAGTACTTC.

The sample holds many counts of this clonotype. CDR3 sequence reads: CASSKPYRDRDQPQHF. In DNA form, the CDR3 reads TGTGCCAGCAGCAAACCTTACCGGGACAGGGATCAGCCCCAGCATTTT. This chain connects TRBV21-1 to TRBJ1-5; TRBD1, the table's D call, was not compared with the DNA. TRBV21-1 is described as a pseudogene. The CDR3 covers 16 residues.

A note on this clonotype: A much larger clone lies one base from this, so it may be a read error. The chain carries TRBV19 and TRBJ2-3; D may match TRBD1 or TRBD2 (5 bases each). Trimming left V 4 bases short and J 5 bases short, with 16 bases between. The CDR3 contains 15 residues. Germline V gene lookup returns CDR1 LNHDA and CDR2 SQIVND (reference sequence). CDR3 nucleotides: TGTGCCAGTAGTACACTCATAGGGGCGGGAGATACGCAGTATTTT. It specifies CASSTLIGAGDTQYF.

This clonotype was seen repeatedly, ten times or more. The V and J genes are TRBV20-1 and TRBJ1-1; 7 positions agree with TRBD1. Germline lookup yields CDR1 DFQATT and CDR2 SNEGSKA (reference sequence). This CDR3 region has 14 residues. J gave up 4 bases and V 0 bases, and 5 bases lay outside the gene matches. The CDR3 nucleotides read TGCAGTGCTAGAGATCCTAAGGGGGCCACTGAAGCTTTCTTT. It specifies CSARDPKGATEAFF.

This clonotype was seen ten or more times. The chain recombines TRBV6-2 or TRBV6-3 with TRBJ2-2; TRBD2 matches at 7 bases. The germline CDR1 and CDR2 sequences are MNHEY and SVGEGT. With 4 bases clipped from V and 6 bases from J, the junction kept 2 bases outside the gene matches. The CDR3 extends over 13 amino acids. The CDR3, as DNA: TGTGCCAGCAGTTGGGGGGGATCCGGGGAGCTGTTTTTT. Amino acid sequence: CASSWGGSGELFF.

The table lists this clonotype with many counts. V gene TRBV7-8 combines with J gene TRBJ1-1; possibly TRBD1 for D (5 bases). Trimming shortened V by 5 bases and J by 6 bases, and 10 bases separated the two germline ends. The CDR3 length is 12 residues. Germline V lookup: CDR1 SGHVS, CDR2 FQNEAQ. Here the CDR3 reads CASSVDRSEAFF. In nucleotides, the CDR3 is TGTGCCAGCAGCGTTGACAGATCTGAAGCTTTCTTT. The full variable domain, rest sourced from reference TRBV7-8 and TRBJ1-1, is GAGVSQSPRYKVAKRGQDVALRCDPISGHVSLFWYQQALGQGPEFLTYFQNEAQLDKSGLPSDRFFAERPEGSVSTLKIQRTQQEDSAVYLCASSVDRSEAFFGQGTRLTVV.

This chain connects TRBV18 to TRBJ1-3; TRBD1 is a possible D gene (5 bases). The germline V gene encodes CDR1 KGHSH and CDR2 LQKENI. V was pared by 3 bases and J by 0 bases, with 6 bases between. CDR3 length equals 14 residues. The CDR3, as DNA: TGTGCCAGCTCACCGAGGGGCTCTGGAAACACCATATATTTT. This encodes CASSPRGSGNTIYF.

The chain carries TRBV7-9 and TRBJ2-3; 13 bases agree with TRBD2. Germline V CDR1 and CDR2: SEHNR, FQNEAQ (reference sequence). There are 16 residues in the CDR3. The V and J ends lost 5 bases and 3 bases, in that order; junction bases with no gene match: 5. The CDR3 here is CASSVRLAGGTDTQYF. In DNA, the CDR3 is TGTGCCAGCAGCGTCAGACTAGCGGGGGGAACAGATACGCAGTATTTT.

This clonotype was counted many times. The chain is built from TRBV4-3 and TRBJ2-6; D is ambiguous. Looked up from germline, CDR1 is LGHNA and CDR2 is YSLEER. The CDR3 totals 16 residues. Between the trimmed V and J ends, which lost 0 bases and 2 bases, there was a span of 8 bases. CDR3 in amino acids: CASSQDLDPGANVLTF. CDR3 DNA sequence: TGCGCCAGCAGCCAAGATTTGGACCCTGGGGCCAACGTCCTGACTTTC.

This clonotype was counted at least ten times. The chain couples TRBV20-1 to TRBJ1-3; D is perhaps TRBD1 (5 bases). This CDR3 has 13 amino acids. Germline V gene data show CDR1 as DFQATT and CDR2 as SNEGSKA (reference sequence). V lost 6 bases to trimming and J lost 8 bases, with 17 bases between them. The CDR3 bases are TGCAGTGCCTCCAAGGGCAGGGCTGACACCATATATTTT. Translation gives CSASKGRADTIYF.

This clonotype was seen many times. This rearrangement joins TRBV12-3 or TRBV12-4 to TRBJ2-5; TRBD2 is a possible D gene (6 bases). V gave up 5 bases and J gave up 1 base, with 11 bases separating them. The CDR3 contains 14 residues. The chain's CDR3 is CASSPTGLQETQYF. CDR3 nucleotide sequence: TGTGCCAGCAGTCCCACGGGACTCCAAGAGACCCAGTACTTC.

The genes are TRBV7-9 and TRBJ2-7; D might be TRBD1 (6 bases). Trimming took 2 bases from V and 2 from J, leaving 10 bases between them. The CDR3 length is 14 residues. CDR1 and CDR2 (germline): SEHNR, FQNEAQ (reference sequence). This chain's CDR3 is CASSLKGDTYEQYF. In nucleotides, the CDR3 is TGTGCCAGCAGCTTAAAAGGGGACACCTACGAGCAGTACTTC.

This clonotype was detected many times. The V call is TRBV7-6, the J call TRBJ2-5; possible D gene TRBD1, 6 bases. CDR3 length: 15 residues. V lost 7 bases and J 2 bases, leaving 17 bases between the germline ends. Per germline, CDR1 SGHVS and CDR2 FNYEAQ. Here the CDR3 reads CASTPGVGRQETQYF. The CDR3 DNA reads TGTGCCAGCACCCCAGGGGTTGGGCGACAAGAGACCCAGTACTTC. Looking up the rest from reference TRBV7-6 and TRBJ2-5 gives the full variable domain: GAGVSQSPRYKVTKRGQDVALRCDPISGHVSLYWYRQALGQGPEFLTYFNYEAQQDKSGLPNDRFSAERPEGSISTLTIQRTEQRDSAMYRCASTPGVGRQETQYFGPGTRLLVL.

This clonotype has a count of ten or more. This chain joins TRBV2 and TRBJ2-3; tentative D call: TRBD1 (6 bases). This CDR3 has 14 residues. The germline CDR1 and CDR2 sequences are SNHLY and FYNNEI. Trimming shortened V by 9 bases and J by 5 bases, and 18 bases separated the two germline ends. The CDR3 region is CASLSIPRGDTQYF. CDR3 sequence (DNA): TGTGCCAGTCTCAGTATCCCCAGGGGAGATACGCAGTATTTT.

The chain is built from TRBV12-3 or TRBV12-4 and TRBJ2-7; D remains ambiguous. V lost 6 bases and J lost 0, with 12 bases in between. The CDR3 is 14 amino acids. The DNA of the CDR3 is TGTGCCAGCAGCTGGACGGGCCTCTCCTACGAGCAGTACTTC. Protein: CASSWTGLSYEQYF.

The table lists this clonotype with many counts. The chain recombines TRBV5-5 with TRBJ2-7; TRBD1 matches 8 bases. CDR1 and CDR2 (germline): SGHKS, YYEKEE (reference sequence). The CDR3 runs to 14 residues. V lost 4 bases and J lost 5; bases outside the gene matches: 8. CDR3 bases: TGTGCCAGCAGCCCCCAGGGGGCATTCAACGAGCAGTACTTC. It specifies CASSPQGAFNEQYF.